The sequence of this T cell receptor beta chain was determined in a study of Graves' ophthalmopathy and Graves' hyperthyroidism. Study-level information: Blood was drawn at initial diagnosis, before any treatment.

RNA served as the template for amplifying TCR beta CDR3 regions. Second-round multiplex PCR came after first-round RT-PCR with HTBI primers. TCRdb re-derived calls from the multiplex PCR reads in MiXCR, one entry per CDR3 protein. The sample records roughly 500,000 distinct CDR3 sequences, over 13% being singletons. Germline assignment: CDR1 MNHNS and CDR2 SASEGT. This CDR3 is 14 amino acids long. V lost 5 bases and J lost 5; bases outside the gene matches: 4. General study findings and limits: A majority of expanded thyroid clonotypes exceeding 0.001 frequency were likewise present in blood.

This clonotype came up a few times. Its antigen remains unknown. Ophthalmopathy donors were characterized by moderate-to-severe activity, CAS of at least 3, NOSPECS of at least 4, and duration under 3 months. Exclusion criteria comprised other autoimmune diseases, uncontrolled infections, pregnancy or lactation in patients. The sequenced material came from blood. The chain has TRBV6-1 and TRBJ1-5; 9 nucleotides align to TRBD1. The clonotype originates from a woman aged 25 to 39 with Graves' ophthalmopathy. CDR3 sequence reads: CASSRTGVDQPQHF. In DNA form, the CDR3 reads TGTGCCAGCAGTCGGACAGGGGTGGATCAGCCCCAGCATTTT.